Each of the 16 T cell receptor beta chains below was sequenced from the same sample in a study of spatial heterogeneity in lung cancer. Antigens for these TCRs are unknown. Time point given: sample taken at primary tumor resection. Findings and caveats of the study: Tumors with more nonsynonymous mutations had more expanded intratumoral alpha and beta TCRs.

MiXCR was run by TCRdb on the 5' RACE reads, yielding one entry per CDR3 protein. Of about 1,600 distinct CDR3 sequences in the sample, about a sixth were seen once. The specimen comprised lung tumor tissue, sampled at surgery. The receptors here all came from a female donor with early-stage non-small cell lung cancer.

By share, this clonotype ranks as medium-sized. This rearrangement joins TRBV7-2 to TRBJ2-7, with D hard to call. This CDR3 spans 13 amino acids. Trimming took off 5 bases at V and 0 bases at J, with 8 bases between the two ends. Looked up from germline, CDR1 is SGHTA and CDR2 is FQGNSA. CDR3 protein: CASSQTPSYEQYF. CDR3 nucleotide sequence: TGTGCCAGCAGCCAAACCCCCTCCTACGAGCAGTACTTC.

This sequence joins TRBV20-1 and TRBJ1-1; D is undetermined. There are 13 residues in the CDR3. V was clipped by 0 bases and J by 1 base, with 6 bases between them. Germline assignment: CDR1 DFQATT and CDR2 SNEGSKA (reference sequence). The CDR3 spells CSAREDPNTEAFF. CDR3 bases: TGCAGTGCTAGAGAGGATCCGAACACTGAAGCTTTCTTT.

The CDR3 DNA sequence: TGTGCCAGCAGCCGCGGACGGGAGACCCAGTACTTC. Its protein product is CASSRGRETQYF. This chain joins TRBV3-1 and TRBJ2-5; D gene uncertain. The CDR3 has 12 amino acids. Germline CDR1 is LGHDT and CDR2 is YNNKEL (reference sequence). V dropped 4 bases and J dropped 5 bases, with 8 bases sitting between them.

This clonotype was found a few times. The chain couples TRBV19 to TRBJ2-3; D remains unclear. CDR3 length equals 13 residues. Between the trimmed V and J ends, which lost 3 bases and 3 bases, there was a span of 7 bases. Germline V CDR1 and CDR2: LNHDA, SQIVND (reference sequence). CDR3 in amino acids: CASSMARTDTQYF. Written as DNA, the CDR3 is TGTGCCAGTAGTATGGCCCGGACAGATACGCAGTATTTT.

By proportion, this clonotype is medium-sized. V gene TRBV29-1 combines with J gene TRBJ1-1, with D possibly matching TRBD1 (5 bases). With 7 bases removed from V and 3 bases from J, the gap between germline ends came to 18 bases. Germline V lookup: CDR1 SQVTM, CDR2 ANQGSEA. This CDR3 has 14 amino acids. The CDR3 DNA follows: TGCAGCGCTGACAGCGGCCTGGGAGACACTGAAGCTTTCTTT. Its translation is CSADSGLGDTEAFF.

The chain employs TRBV4-3 and TRBJ2-1; 7 bases match TRBD2. Germline CDR1 and CDR2: LGHNA and YSLEER. V dropped 0 bases and J dropped 5; count of bases not matched to a gene: 4. This CDR3 comprises 15 residues. CDR3 region: CASSQDPGLDNEQFF. The CDR3, as DNA: TGCGCCAGCAGCCAAGATCCCGGACTAGACAATGAGCAGTTCTTC.

V is TRBV29-1 and J is TRBJ1-1; no definite D call. This CDR3 has 15 residues. V lost 5 bases to trimming and J lost 0 bases, with 16 bases between them. Germline V gene lookup returns CDR1 SQVTM and CDR2 ANQGSEA. CDR3 region: CSVPAGKPMNTEAFF. Written as DNA, the CDR3 is TGCAGCGTTCCTGCCGGCAAGCCGATGAACACTGAAGCTTTCTTT. Filled out from reference TRBV29-1 and TRBJ1-1, the complete variable domain reads SAVISQKPSRDICQRGTSLTIQCQVDSQVTMMFWYRQQPGQSLTLIATANQGSEATYESGFVIDKFPISRPNLTFSTLTVSNMSPEDSSIYLCSVPAGKPMNTEAFFGQGTRLTVV.

This clonotype was recorded a few times. The gene calls are TRBV9 and TRBJ2-2; tentative D call: TRBD2 (6 bases). V lost 0 bases, J lost 5 bases, and 8 bases lay in between. The CDR3 has 14 residues. Looked up from germline, CDR1 is SGDLS and CDR2 is YYNGEE. DNA for the CDR3: TGTGCCAGCAGCGTAGCTGGGGGGACCGGGGAGCTGTTTTTT. This encodes CASSVAGGTGELFF.

Sample share makes this clonotype large (0.1 to 1%). The V and J genes are TRBV23-1 and TRBJ2-5; D is undetermined. TRBV23-1 is given ORF status, its function remaining uncertain. CDR3 length: 14 amino acids. The V gene lost 4 bases and the J gene lost 5 bases, with 14 bases spanning the gap. CDR3 sequence (DNA): TGCGCCAGCAGTCGCCTGACCGACCCGGAGACCCAGTACTTC. Translated, it gives CASSRLTDPETQYF.

By share of the sample, this clonotype is medium-sized. The rearrangement links TRBV12-3 or TRBV12-4 to TRBJ2-7, with a tentative D call TRBD2 (5 bases). Trimming took off 5 bases at V and 3 bases at J, with 14 bases between the two ends. The CDR3 loop spans 14 amino acids. CDR3 in amino acids: CASSTTGFSYEQYF. CDR3 sequence (DNA): TGTGCCAGCAGTACAACGGGGTTCAGCTACGAGCAGTACTTC.

V gene TRBV5-1 combines with J gene TRBJ2-5, with D possibly TRBD1 on 5 matching bases. The germline gives CDR1 SGHRS, CDR2 YFSETQ. The CDR3 covers 15 residues. Trimming stripped 3 bases from V and 5 bases from J, with 17 bases between. The CDR3 loop is CASSSLRGFTETQYF. CDR3 DNA: TGCGCCAGCAGCTCCCTAAGGGGTTTTACGGAGACCCAGTACTTC.

This clonotype is labeled large. The chain has TRBV9 and TRBJ2-3; D is uncertain. The germline V gene encodes CDR1 SGDLS and CDR2 YYNGEE. The germline V and J ends were trimmed by 3 bases and 0 bases, with 2 bases remaining between them. The CDR3 totals 12 residues. The CDR3 protein is CASSASTDTQYF. The CDR3 coding sequence is TGTGCCAGCAGCGCCAGCACAGATACGCAGTATTTT.

This clonotype is categorized as medium-sized. The gene calls are TRBV7-9 and TRBJ2-7, with D tentatively TRBD1 (5 bases). This CDR3 spans 13 amino acids. With 3 bases removed from V and 5 bases from J, the gap between germline ends came to 11 bases. Germline lookup yields CDR1 SEHNR and CDR2 FQNEAQ (reference sequence). CDR3 sequence: CASSLFQGNEQYF. The CDR3 nucleotides are TGTGCCAGCAGCTTGTTCCAGGGAAACGAGCAGTACTTC.

The chain uses TRBV7-7 and TRBJ2-3; perhaps TRBD1 as D (6 bases). The CDR3 is made up of 13 amino acids. Trimming removed 0 bases from V and 6 bases from J, with 7 bases in between. CDR1 is SSHAT, CDR2 FNYEAQ, per germline (reference sequence). The CDR3 sequence is CASSLAGADTQYF. For the CDR3, the DNA is TGTGCCAGCAGCTTAGCGGGGGCGGATACGCAGTATTTT.

By its share, this clonotype is medium-sized. The V gene is TRBV2, the J gene TRBJ1-4; a weak D match, TRBD1 (5 bases). Germline V CDR1 and CDR2: SNHLY, FYNNEI. V gave up 5 bases and J gave up 4 bases, with 14 bases separating them. There are 15 residues in the CDR3. The CDR3 DNA is TGTGCCAGCAGTTCACCGGGACGGGATAATGAAAAACTGTTTTTT. This translates into CASSSPGRDNEKLFF.

The V gene is TRBV3-1, the J gene TRBJ2-3; 14 bases align to TRBD2. J gave up 5 bases and V 6 bases, and 4 bases lay outside the gene matches. Germline V lookup: CDR1 LGHDT, CDR2 YNNKEL (reference sequence). This CDR3 is built from 15 residues. The CDR3 DNA is TGTGCCAGCAGAGCGGGACTAGCGGGGGAAGATACGCAGTATTTT. As protein: CASRAGLAGEDTQYF.